One and the same sample provided the 20 T cell receptor beta chains below, sequenced in a study of blood T cell repertoires in COVID-19. The assay was immunoSEQ multiplex PCR, and TCRdb's table has in-frame clones only and misses some. The table has approximately 24,000 clones, 90% to 95% seen once. The sample was peripheral blood. These receptors came from a human donor in a cohort sampled during active COVID-19.

The chain couples TRBV5-6 to TRBJ1-5; TRBD1 matches 8 bases. Germline loops: CDR1 SGHDT, CDR2 YYEEEE. This CDR3 is built from 15 residues. After removal of 0 bases from V and 2 bases from J, the junction contained 1 base not matched to a gene. CDR3: CASSLAGQGNQPQHF. The CDR3 nucleotides are TGTGCCAGCAGCTTGGCGGGACAGGGCAATCAGCCCCAGCATTTT.

The chain links TRBV2 to TRBJ2-6; 8 bases line up with TRBD1. This CDR3 comprises 16 residues. Germline assignment: CDR1 SNHLY and CDR2 FYNNEI. After removal of 7 bases from V and 0 bases from J, the junction contained 5 bases not matched to a gene. Here the CDR3 DNA reads TGTGCCAGCAATTCAGGGGGCCTCTCTGGGGCCAACGTCCTGACTTTC. This encodes CASNSGGLSGANVLTF. The full variable domain, rest sourced from reference TRBV2 and TRBJ2-6, is EPEVTQTPSHQVTQMGQEVILRCVPISNHLYFYWYRQILGQKVEFLVSFYNNEISEKSEIFDDQFSVERPDGSNFTLKIRSTKLEDSAMYFCASNSGGLSGANVLTFGAGSRLTVL.

The genes are TRBV6-4 and TRBJ2-7, with D tentatively TRBD1 (6 bases). The CDR3 extends over 13 amino acids. Germline V gene sequence: CDR1 MRHNA, CDR2 SNTAGT. Trimming pared 2 bases from V and 9 bases from J, leaving 14 bases between. The CDR3 is CASSDRAGEGQYF. Written as DNA, the CDR3 is TGTGCCAGCAGTGACCGGGCAGGGGAAGGGCAGTACTTC.

The gene calls are TRBV3-1 (or the pseudogene TRBV3-2) and TRBJ1-6; D unresolved. V dropped 0 bases and J dropped 9 bases, with 9 bases sitting between them. Germline lookup yields CDR1 LGHDT and CDR2 YNNKEL (reference sequence). The CDR3 extends over 14 amino acids. Here the CDR3 reads CASSQDAAVSPLHF. CDR3 DNA: TGTGCCAGCAGCCAAGATGCCGCAGTTTCACCCCTCCACTTT.

This rearrangement joins TRBV19 to TRBJ1-2; no clear D gene. CDR1 is LNHDA, CDR2 SQIVND, per germline (reference sequence). The CDR3 consists of 14 residues. Trimming left V 7 bases short and J 2 bases short, with 14 bases between. The CDR3 here is CASTGSRQNYGYTF. In DNA, the CDR3 is TGTGCCAGTACCGGGAGCAGGCAAAACTATGGCTACACCTTC.

The chain joins TRBV24-1 to TRBJ2-1, with D tentatively TRBD2 (6 bases). CDR1 and CDR2 from the germline V gene are KGHDR and SFDVKD. V was pared by 10 bases and J by 7 bases, with 16 bases between. CDR3 length: 13 residues. The CDR3 loop reads CATRGLLTNEQFF. CDR3 nucleotides: TGTGCCACAAGGGGACTCCTGACTAATGAGCAGTTCTTC.

The chain employs TRBV11-1 and TRBJ2-1; 8 bases match TRBD2. The V gene's germline CDR1 is SGHAT and CDR2 FQDESV (reference sequence). V trimming: 11 bases; J trimming: 6 bases; junction bases outside the gene matches: 6. The CDR3 covers 12 residues. For the CDR3, the DNA is TGTGCCCCCCCCGGGACTAGCAATGAGCAGTTCTTC. Protein sequence: CAPPGTSNEQFF. Combining the CDR3 with reference TRBV11-1 and TRBJ2-1 gives the whole variable domain EAEVAQSPRYKITEKSQAVAFWCDPISGHATLYWYRQILGQGPELLVQFQDESVVDDSQLPKDRFSAERLKGVDSTLKIQPAELGDSAMYLCAPPGTSNEQFFGPGTRLTVL.

This chain connects TRBV7-9 to TRBJ2-7; weak D call: TRBD2 (5 bases). The germline gives CDR1 SEHNR, CDR2 FQNEAQ (reference sequence). The CDR3 length is 15 residues. The germline V and J ends were trimmed by 1 base and 0 bases, with 10 bases remaining between them. The CDR3 DNA sequence: TGTGCCAGCAGCTTAGGAGGAGGCATCTCCTACGAGCAGTACTTC. It translates to CASSLGGGISYEQYF.

This rearrangement joins TRBV19 to TRBJ2-1, with D perhaps matching TRBD2 (6 bases). Germline V gene lookup returns CDR1 LNHDA and CDR2 SQIVND (reference sequence). This CDR3 is 11 amino acids long. V was pared by 10 bases and J by 6 bases, with 10 bases between. The CDR3, as DNA: TGTGCCACGAGACTAGGCAATGAGCAGTTCTTC. Translation gives CATRLGNEQFF.

The chain has TRBV7-9 and TRBJ1-6; D may be TRBD1 (5 bases). The V end lost 3 bases, the J end lost 8 bases, and 14 bases lay between the germline ends. Per germline, CDR1 SEHNR and CDR2 FQNEAQ (reference sequence). The CDR3 runs 15 residues. CDR3 in amino acids: CASSFGGRQDSPLHF. CDR3 coding DNA: TGTGCCAGCAGCTTCGGGGGGAGGCAGGATTCACCCCTCCACTTT.

This chain uses TRBV3-1 (or the pseudogene TRBV3-2) with TRBJ2-3; D is ambiguous. Germline V gene sequence: CDR1 LGHDT, CDR2 YNNKEL (reference sequence). The germline V and J ends were trimmed by 1 base and 0 bases, with 5 bases remaining between them. The CDR3 contains 14 residues. The CDR3 bases are TGTGCCAGCAGCCAAGCCCTGAGCACAGATACGCAGTATTTT. Protein: CASSQALSTDTQYF.

J is TRBJ2-2 and V is TRBV10-3; 9 positions match TRBD2. Germline CDR1 ENHRY, CDR2 SYGVKD. The CDR3 contains 14 residues. V was clipped by 10 bases and J by 1 base; unmatched bases: 4. The DNA for the CDR3 is TGTGCCACGCGACTAGCGGAGAACACCGGGGAGCTGTTTTTT. Translation: CATRLAENTGELFF.

The chain joins TRBV30 to TRBJ1-5; 9 bases agree with TRBD1. The V and J ends lost 8 bases and 11 bases, in that order; junction bases with no gene match: 13. The CDR3 contains 13 residues. The germline gives CDR1 GTSNPN, CDR2 SVGIG (reference sequence). The CDR3 DNA reads as TGTGCCGCGTCCACAGGGGGCTCCGAGACCCAGCATTTT. Amino acid sequence: CAASTGGSETQHF.

The chain links TRBV24-1 to TRBJ2-7, with 11 bases aligning to TRBD2. Germline V gene sequence: CDR1 KGHDR, CDR2 SFDVKD. CDR3 length: 15 amino acids. V lost 3 bases to trimming and J lost 3 bases; unmatched junction nucleotides: 3. Here the CDR3 reads CATSDTGTSGYEQYF. CDR3 in DNA: TGTGCCACCAGTGATACCGGGACTAGCGGCTACGAGCAGTACTTC.

Comments on this clone: Additional DNA sequences in this sample encode the identical CDR3. J is TRBJ2-7 and V is TRBV9; a weak D match, TRBD2 (5 bases). V was cut by 3 bases and J by 4 bases, with 11 bases left in between. The germline gives CDR1 SGDLS, CDR2 YYNGEE. CDR3 length: 13 amino acids. The CDR3, as DNA: TGTGCCAGCAGCGGGCTCCGAGGGTACGAGCAGTACTTC. This encodes CASSGLRGYEQYF.

V and J are TRBV4-3 and TRBJ2-5; 7 bases line up with TRBD1. Unmatched junction bases numbered 15, after V lost 4 bases and J lost 7 bases. CDR1 and CDR2 (germline): LGHNA, YSLEER. The CDR3 is 16 amino acids. The chain's CDR3 is CASSRGRQGKRATQYF. In DNA form, the CDR3 reads TGCGCCAGCAGCCGAGGGAGACAGGGAAAAAGAGCGACCCAGTACTTC.

The gene calls are TRBV5-1 and TRBJ2-3; 13 nucleotides match TRBD2. Germline-derived CDR1 and CDR2 are SGHRS and YFSETQ. CDR3 size: 18 residues. The V and J ends lost 4 bases and 4 bases, in that order; junction bases with no gene match: 12. The CDR3, as DNA: TGCGCCAGCAGCACGGGACTAGCGGGGCGAAAGTGGGCAGATACGCAGTATTTT. It yields the protein CASSTGLAGRKWADTQYF.

This clone was counted between two and nine times. J is TRBJ2-5 and V is TRBV9; D perhaps matches TRBD2 (5 bases). V lost 3 bases and J 2 bases, leaving 5 bases between the germline ends. There are 12 residues in the CDR3. The germline gives CDR1 SGDLS, CDR2 YYNGEE. CDR3 residues: CASSGLQETQYF. Here the CDR3 DNA reads TGTGCCAGCAGCGGACTACAAGAGACCCAGTACTTC.

CDR3 protein: CASRETSGSFGELFF. The CDR3 bases are TGTGCCAGCAGGGAGACTAGCGGGAGCTTCGGGGAGCTGTTTTTT. The chain is built from TRBV2 and TRBJ2-2, with 12 bases that match TRBD2. Per the germline V gene, CDR1 is SNHLY and CDR2 is FYNNEI. V lost 6 bases to trimming and J lost 7 bases; unmatched junction nucleotides: 6. The CDR3 is 15 residues long.

The chain couples TRBV5-4 to TRBJ1-6; TRBD1 agrees at 7 bases. This CDR3 has 15 amino acids. The germline gives CDR1 SGHNT, CDR2 YYREEE (reference sequence). V trimming: 3 bases; J trimming: 3 bases; junction bases outside the gene matches: 3. This CDR3 is CASSYGTVYNSPLHF. In DNA form, the CDR3 reads TGTGCCAGCAGCTACGGGACAGTCTATAATTCACCCCTCCACTTT.